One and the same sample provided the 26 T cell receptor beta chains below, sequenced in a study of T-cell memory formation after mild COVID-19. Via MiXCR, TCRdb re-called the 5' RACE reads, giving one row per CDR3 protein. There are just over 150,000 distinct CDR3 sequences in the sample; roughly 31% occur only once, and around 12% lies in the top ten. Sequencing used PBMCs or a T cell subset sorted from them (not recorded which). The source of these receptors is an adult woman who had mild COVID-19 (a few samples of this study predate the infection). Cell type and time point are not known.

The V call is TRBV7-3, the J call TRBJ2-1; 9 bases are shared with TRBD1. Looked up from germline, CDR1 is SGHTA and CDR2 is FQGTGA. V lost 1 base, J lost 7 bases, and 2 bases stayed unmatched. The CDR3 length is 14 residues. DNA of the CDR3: TGTGCCAGCAGCTTAAGGGGACAGGGAAATGAGCAGTTCTTC. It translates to CASSLRGQGNEQFF.

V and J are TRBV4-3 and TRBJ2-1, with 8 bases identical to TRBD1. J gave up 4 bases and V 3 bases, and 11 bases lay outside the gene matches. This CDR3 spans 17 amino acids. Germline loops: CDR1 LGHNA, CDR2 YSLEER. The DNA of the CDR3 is TGCGCCAGCAGCCAGGATACCGGGACAGGCCAATACAATGAGCAGTTCTTC. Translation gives CASSQDTGTGQYNEQFF.

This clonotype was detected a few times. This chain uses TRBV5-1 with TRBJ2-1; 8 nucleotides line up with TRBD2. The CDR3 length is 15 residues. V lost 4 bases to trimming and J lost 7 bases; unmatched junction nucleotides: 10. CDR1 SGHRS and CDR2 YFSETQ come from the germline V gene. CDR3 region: CASSPLAGGVNEQFF. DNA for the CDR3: TGCGCCAGCAGCCCTCTGGCGGGAGGAGTAAATGAGCAGTTCTTC.

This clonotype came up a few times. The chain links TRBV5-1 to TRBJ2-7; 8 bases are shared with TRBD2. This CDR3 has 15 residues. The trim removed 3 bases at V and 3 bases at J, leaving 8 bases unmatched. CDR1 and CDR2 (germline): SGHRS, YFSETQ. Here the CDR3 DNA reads TGCGCCAGCAGCTGGGACCCGGGGGGGGACTACGAGCAGTACTTC. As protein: CASSWDPGGDYEQYF.

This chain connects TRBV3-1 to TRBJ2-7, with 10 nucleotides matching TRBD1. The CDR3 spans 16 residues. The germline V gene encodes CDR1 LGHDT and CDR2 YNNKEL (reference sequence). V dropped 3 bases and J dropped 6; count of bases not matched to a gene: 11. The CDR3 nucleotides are TGTGCCAGCAGCCATACTCCCGGGACAGGGGATAGCGAGCAGTACTTC. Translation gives CASSHTPGTGDSEQYF.

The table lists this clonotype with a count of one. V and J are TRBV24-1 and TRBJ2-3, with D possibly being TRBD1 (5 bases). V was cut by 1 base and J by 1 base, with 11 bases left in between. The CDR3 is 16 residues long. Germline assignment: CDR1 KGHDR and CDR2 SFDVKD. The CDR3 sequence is CATSDFGAAGTDTQYF. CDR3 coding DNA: TGTGCCACCAGTGATTTTGGGGCCGCAGGCACAGATACGCAGTATTTT.

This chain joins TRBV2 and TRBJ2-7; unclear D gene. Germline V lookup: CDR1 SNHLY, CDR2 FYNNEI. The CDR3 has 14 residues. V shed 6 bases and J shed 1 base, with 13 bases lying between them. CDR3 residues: CASSARLTSYEQYF. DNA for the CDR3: TGTGCCAGCAGCGCTCGCCTGACTTCCTACGAGCAGTACTTC.

CDR3 in DNA: TGTGCCAGCAGCCGCCCAGAGAGGGTGGCAGATACGCAGTATTTT. It codes for CASSRPERVADTQYF. The chain has TRBV7-2 and TRBJ2-3, with D perhaps TRBD2 (5 bases). Germline-derived CDR1 and CDR2 are SGHTA and FQGNSA. The CDR3 has 15 amino acids. The V and J ends lost 5 bases and 4 bases respectively, with 16 bases between them.

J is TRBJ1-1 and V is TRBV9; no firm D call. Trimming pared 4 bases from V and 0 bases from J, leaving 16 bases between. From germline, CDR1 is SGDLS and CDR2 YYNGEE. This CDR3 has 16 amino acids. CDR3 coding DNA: TGTGCCAGCAGCCCGAGGGTTCAGAACATGAACACTGAAGCTTTCTTT. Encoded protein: CASSPRVQNMNTEAFF.

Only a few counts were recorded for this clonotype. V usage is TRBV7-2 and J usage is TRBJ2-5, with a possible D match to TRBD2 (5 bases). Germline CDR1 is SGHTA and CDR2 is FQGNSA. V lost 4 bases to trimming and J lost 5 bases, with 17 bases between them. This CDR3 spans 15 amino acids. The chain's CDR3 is CASSSLERAQETQYF. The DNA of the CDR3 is TGTGCCAGCAGCTCCCTCGAGAGGGCGCAGGAGACCCAGTACTTC.

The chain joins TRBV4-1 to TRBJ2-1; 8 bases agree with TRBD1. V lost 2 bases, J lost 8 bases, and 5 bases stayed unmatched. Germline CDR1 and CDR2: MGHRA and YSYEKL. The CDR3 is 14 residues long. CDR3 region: CASSQPDRAHEQFF. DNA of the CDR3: TGCGCCAGCAGCCAACCGGACAGGGCCCATGAGCAGTTCTTC.

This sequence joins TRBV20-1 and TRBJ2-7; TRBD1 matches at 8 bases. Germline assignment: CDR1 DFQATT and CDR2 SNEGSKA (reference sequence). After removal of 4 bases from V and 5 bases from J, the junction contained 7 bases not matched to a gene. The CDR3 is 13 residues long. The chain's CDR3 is CSATDRAINEQYF. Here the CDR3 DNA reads TGCAGTGCTACGGACAGGGCGATCAACGAGCAGTACTTC.

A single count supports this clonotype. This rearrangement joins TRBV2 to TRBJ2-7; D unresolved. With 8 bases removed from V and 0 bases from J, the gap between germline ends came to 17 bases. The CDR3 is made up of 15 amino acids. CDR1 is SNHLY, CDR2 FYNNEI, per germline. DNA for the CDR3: TGTGCCAGCTGCGGTGAAGCCCTCTCCTCCTACGAGCAGTACTTC. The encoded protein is CASCGEALSSYEQYF.

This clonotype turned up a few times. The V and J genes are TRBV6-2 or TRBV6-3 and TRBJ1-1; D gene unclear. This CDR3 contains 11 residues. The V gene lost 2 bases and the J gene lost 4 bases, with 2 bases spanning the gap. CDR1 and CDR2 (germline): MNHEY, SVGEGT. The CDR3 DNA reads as TGTGCCAGCAGTTACGGCACTGAAGCTTTCTTT. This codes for CASSYGTEAFF.

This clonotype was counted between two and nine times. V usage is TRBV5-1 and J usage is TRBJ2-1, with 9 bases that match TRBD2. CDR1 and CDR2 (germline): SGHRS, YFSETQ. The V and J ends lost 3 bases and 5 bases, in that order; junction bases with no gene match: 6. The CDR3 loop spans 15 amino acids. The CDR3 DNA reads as TGCGCCAGCAGCTCAGCGGGAGGAGGCCACAATGAGCAGTTCTTC. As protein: CASSSAGGGHNEQFF.

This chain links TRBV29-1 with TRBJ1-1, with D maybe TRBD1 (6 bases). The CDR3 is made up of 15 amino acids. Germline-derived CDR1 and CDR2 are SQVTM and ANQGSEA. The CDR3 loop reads CSSPGRAGVNTEAFF. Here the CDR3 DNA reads TGCAGTTCCCCCGGCCGAGCAGGGGTAAACACTGAAGCTTTCTTT.

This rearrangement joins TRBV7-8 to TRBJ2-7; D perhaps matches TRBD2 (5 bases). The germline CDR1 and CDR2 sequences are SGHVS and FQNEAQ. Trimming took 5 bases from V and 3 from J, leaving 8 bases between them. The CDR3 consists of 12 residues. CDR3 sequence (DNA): TGTGCCAGCAGCCGTCGGGGCTACGAGCAGTACTTC. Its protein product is CASSRRGYEQYF.

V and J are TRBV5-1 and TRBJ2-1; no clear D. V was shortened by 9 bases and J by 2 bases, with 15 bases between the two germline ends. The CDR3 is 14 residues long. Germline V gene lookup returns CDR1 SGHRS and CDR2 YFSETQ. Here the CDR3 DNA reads TGCGCCACCAACGACGGAAGGGCCTACAATGAGCAGTTCTTC. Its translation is CATNDGRAYNEQFF.

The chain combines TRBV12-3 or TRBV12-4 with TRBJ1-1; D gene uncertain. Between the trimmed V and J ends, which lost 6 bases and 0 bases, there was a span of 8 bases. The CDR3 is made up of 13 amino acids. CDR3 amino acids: CASRPPMNTEAFF. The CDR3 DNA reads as TGTGCCAGCAGACCCCCGATGAACACTGAAGCTTTCTTT.

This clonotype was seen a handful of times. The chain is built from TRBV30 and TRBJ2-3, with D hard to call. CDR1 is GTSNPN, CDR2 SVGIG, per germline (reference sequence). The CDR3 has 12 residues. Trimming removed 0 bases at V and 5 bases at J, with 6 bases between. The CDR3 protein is CAWSVGGDTQYF. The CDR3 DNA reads TGTGCCTGGAGTGTAGGCGGAGATACGCAGTATTTT.

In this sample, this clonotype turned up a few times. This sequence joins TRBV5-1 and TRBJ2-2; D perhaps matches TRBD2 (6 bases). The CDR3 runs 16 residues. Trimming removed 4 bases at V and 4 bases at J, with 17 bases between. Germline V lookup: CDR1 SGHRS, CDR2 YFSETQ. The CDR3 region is CASSLLLSEGTGELFF. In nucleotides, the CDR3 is TGCGCCAGCAGCCTCCTCCTTTCGGAGGGCACCGGGGAGCTGTTTTTT.

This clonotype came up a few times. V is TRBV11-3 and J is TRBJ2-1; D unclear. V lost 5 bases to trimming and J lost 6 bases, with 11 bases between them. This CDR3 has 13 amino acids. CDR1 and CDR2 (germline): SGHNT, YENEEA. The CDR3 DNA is TGTGCCAGCAGCCTCGGCACTCTCAATGAGCAGTTCTTC. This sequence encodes CASSLGTLNEQFF.

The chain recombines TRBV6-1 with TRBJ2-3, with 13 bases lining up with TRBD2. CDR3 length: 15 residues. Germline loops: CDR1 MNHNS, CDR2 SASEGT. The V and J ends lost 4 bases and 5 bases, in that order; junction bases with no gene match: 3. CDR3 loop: CASSVTSGGEDTQYF. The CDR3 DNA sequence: TGTGCCAGCAGTGTTACTAGCGGGGGGGAAGATACGCAGTATTTT.

CDR3 sequence: CAISESPGEDTEAFF. CDR3 DNA sequence: TGTGCCATCAGTGAGTCTCCAGGGGAGGACACTGAAGCTTTCTTT. This sequence joins TRBV10-3 and TRBJ1-1, with D perhaps matching TRBD1 (6 bases). Looked up from germline, CDR1 is ENHRY and CDR2 is SYGVKD. The V end lost 0 bases, the J end lost 3 bases, and 11 bases lay between the germline ends. The CDR3 sequence is 15 residues long.

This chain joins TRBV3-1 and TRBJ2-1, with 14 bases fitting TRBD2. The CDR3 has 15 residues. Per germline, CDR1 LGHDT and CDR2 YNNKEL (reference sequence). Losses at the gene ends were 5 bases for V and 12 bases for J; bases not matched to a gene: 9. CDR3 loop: CASSKLGLAGGLQFF. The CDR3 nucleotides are TGTGCCAGCAGCAAACTCGGACTAGCGGGAGGCCTGCAGTTCTTC.

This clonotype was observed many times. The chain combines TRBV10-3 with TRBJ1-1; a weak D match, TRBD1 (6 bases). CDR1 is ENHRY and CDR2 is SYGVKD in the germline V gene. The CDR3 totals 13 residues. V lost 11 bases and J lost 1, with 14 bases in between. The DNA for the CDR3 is TGTGCCTCCGGACAGCCAACGAACACTGAAGCTTTCTTT. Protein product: CASGQPTNTEAFF.